The entry that follows covers one TCR beta chain sequence. Its matching antigen is unknown. Nominally healthy donors provided the samples, though records likely missed some immune exposures. This sample was taken from a study of cytomegalovirus exposure and HLA in healthy donors. Points from the study as a whole: Later analysis identified 16,000 or so TCR beta sequences associated with HLA alleles, using a false discovery rate threshold of 0.05.

The PCR made use of 60 Vbeta and 13 Jbeta primers. Clones were read by immunoSEQ multiplex PCR, and TCRdb kept only the in-frame ones, dropping some. The profile covers tens of thousands of clones, with roughly 65% appearing a single time and less than 15% taken by the ten largest. The sequenced material came from PBMCs. This clonotype originated in a male donor in good health and CMV-seropositive.

CDR3 loop: CASSLVAGFGNEQFF. The CDR3 coding sequence is TGTGCCAGCAGCTTAGTGGCGGGGTTCGGCAATGAGCAGTTCTTC. The chain joins TRBV11-2 to TRBJ2-1; D is perhaps TRBD2 (6 bases). Germline V gene data show CDR1 as SGHAT and CDR2 as FQNNGV. CDR3 length: 15 amino acids. Trimming left V 1 base short and J 6 bases short, with 13 bases between.